This section outlines one T cell receptor beta chain sequence together with its context. The antigen is not known. This specimen comes from a study of human T cells and chemical hapten exposure. In the study overall: Diphenylcyclopropenone, dosed weekly to the scalp, was given to patients throughout the roughly 24-week study. Notes on the study in general: With alopecia, donors may have immune responses unlike healthy people's.

Time point defined: patch test 2, 6 weeks after DPC sensitization. Treatment described: therapeutic diphenylcyclopropenone sensitization with weekly scalp DPC. Participating donors were patients with alopecia, aged 18 to 70 years, considered appropriate candidates for DPC. Individual cDNA molecules received unique molecular identifiers in the library. A single record per CDR3 protein comes from TCRdb applying MiXCR to the RACE reads. The profile shows tens of thousands of distinct CDR3 sequences, 6.5% to 10% of them singletons. The CDR3 loop spans 16 amino acids. J was trimmed by 0 bases and V by 0 bases; bases with no gene match: 4. The germline V gene encodes CDR1 MNHEY and CDR2 SVGAGI.

The material sequenced was whole blood, taken in connection with sensitization to the hapten diphenylcyclopropenone (DPC). This chain joins TRBV6-5 and TRBJ1-1, with 7 bases that match TRBD1. This receptor was obtained from a woman between 45 and 65 years old with alopecia areata. Some clones in this sample may be carry-over from other donors' samples. The CDR3 DNA sequence: TGTGCCAGCAGTTACTCTGGGACAGCCGTGAACACTGAAGCTTTCTTT. Translating gives CASSYSGTAVNTEAFF.